These 22 T cell receptor beta chains originate from one sample sequenced in a study of cytomegalovirus exposure and HLA in healthy donors. 60 Vbeta and 13 Jbeta primers were used in PCR. Profiled with immunoSEQ multiplex PCR; TCRdb holds only in-frame clones, not every one. The table includes roughly 250,000 clones, 80% detected once. Sequences were obtained from PBMCs. The source is a girl aged 2-10 years in good health and CMV-seronegative.

As to this clone: An end of the junction does not agree with germline; a read error may underlie this. The chain couples TRBV11-2 to TRBJ2-7, with D uncertain. CDR3 length equals 13 residues. CDR1 and CDR2 from the germline V gene are SGHAT and FQNNGV. The CDR3 coding sequence is TGTGCCAGCACCCTAGGATACTCCCTATACTCGCACTTC. Amino acid sequence: CASTLGYSLYSHF.

The chain carries TRBV10-3 and TRBJ2-2, with 9 bases identical to TRBD2. J was trimmed by 2 bases and V by 10 bases; bases with no gene match: 14. Per the germline V gene, CDR1 is ENHRY and CDR2 is SYGVKD. The CDR3 loop spans 17 amino acids. The CDR3 loop is CATHRPLAGPNTGELFF. CDR3 bases: TGTGCCACCCATCGCCCGCTAGCGGGGCCTAACACCGGGGAGCTGTTTTTT.

This chain joins TRBV2 and TRBJ1-2; the D is unclear. In germline, CDR1 is SNHLY, CDR2 FYNNEI. The CDR3 covers 12 residues. V was shortened by 5 bases and J by 8 bases, with 12 bases between the two germline ends. DNA of the CDR3: TGTGCCAGCAGTACACCCCCGGGAGGCTACACCTTC. This codes for CASSTPPGGYTF.

A few counts support this clone. The V gene is TRBV9, the J gene TRBJ2-3; D may be TRBD1 (6 bases). Germline assignment: CDR1 SGDLS and CDR2 YYNGEE. V lost 3 bases and J 4 bases, leaving 24 bases between the germline ends. CDR3 length: 18 residues. For the CDR3, the DNA is TGTGCCAGCAGCGGCCTAGGGGGTCAGGTTCTTGGCCCAGATACGCAGTATTTT. As protein: CASSGLGGQVLGPDTQYF.

This CDR3 is CASSQEPSGHGYTF. The CDR3 region has the DNA TGCGCCAGCAGCCAAGAACCGTCAGGGCATGGCTACACCTTC. V usage is TRBV4-1 and J usage is TRBJ1-2; TRBD1 might be the D (5 bases). The CDR3 has 14 residues. The germline gives CDR1 MGHRA, CDR2 YSYEKL. V lost 0 bases to trimming and J lost 6 bases, with 11 bases between them.

This clone was seen once. The chain has TRBV28 and TRBJ2-7; perhaps TRBD1 as D (5 bases). Trimming cost V 6 bases and J 3 bases, with 12 bases left between them. The CDR3 contains 13 residues. Germline CDR1 reads MDHEN; CDR2 reads SYDVKM. The DNA of the CDR3 is TGTGCCAGCAGCTGGGGCAGGGTCTACGAGCAGTACTTC. It specifies CASSWGRVYEQYF.

The V and J genes are TRBV5-1 and TRBJ2-2; D gene unclear. CDR1 SGHRS and CDR2 YFSETQ come from the germline V gene. The CDR3 is 17 amino acids. V dropped 3 bases and J dropped 2 bases, with 17 bases sitting between them. CDR3 DNA: TGCGCCAGCAGCTCCAGTATAGCCACTGGAAACACCGGGGAGCTGTTTTTT. Protein product: CASSSSIATGNTGELFF.

The CDR3 region has the DNA TGTGCCAGCAGCTCGGGACTACCGAATGAGCAGTTCTTC. Its protein is CASSSGLPNEQFF. The V call is TRBV13, the J call TRBJ2-1, with 7 positions matching TRBD2. Germline-derived CDR1 and CDR2 are PRHDT and FYEKMQ (reference sequence). The CDR3 has 13 amino acids. Trimming cost V 4 bases and J 7 bases; bases outside gene matches: 4.

A note on this clone: The junction shows a germline mismatch at one end, possibly a read error. The rearrangement links TRBV5-6 to TRBJ2-7; possible D gene TRBD2, 6 bases. The germline CDR1 and CDR2 sequences are SGHDT and YYEEEE. This CDR3 has 14 amino acids. The CDR3 loop reads CASSLASAGSYQYF. The CDR3 DNA follows: TGTGCCAGCAGTTTGGCTAGCGCCGGTTCGTACCAGTACTTC.

This chain joins TRBV5-1 and TRBJ1-6; D might be TRBD1 (5 bases). Per the germline V gene, CDR1 is SGHRS and CDR2 is YFSETQ. There are 14 residues in the CDR3. Trimming left V 2 bases short and J 7 bases short, with 10 bases between. The CDR3 loop is CASSLGGDNSPLHF. The CDR3 DNA is TGCGCCAGCAGCTTAGGCGGGGACAATTCACCCCTCCACTTT.

The chain links TRBV11-2 to TRBJ2-7, with TRBD2 identical over 9 bases. The CDR3 totals 15 residues. Per the germline V gene, CDR1 is SGHAT and CDR2 is FQNNGV. Trimming removed 1 base from V and 4 bases from J; junction bases left unmatched: 5. CDR3 in DNA: TGTGCCAGCAGCTTAGGAGCGGGAGGTTTGTACGAGCAGTACTTC. It specifies CASSLGAGGLYEQYF.

The rearrangement uses TRBV9 and TRBJ2-2; tentatively, D is TRBD1 (6 bases). Per the germline V gene, CDR1 is SGDLS and CDR2 is YYNGEE. The CDR3 loop spans 13 amino acids. Trimming pared 4 bases from V and 5 bases from J, leaving 9 bases between. CDR3 loop: CASSNDRTGELFF. Written as DNA, the CDR3 is TGTGCCAGCAGCAACGACAGGACCGGGGAGCTGTTTTTT.

The rearrangement uses TRBV4-2 and TRBJ2-2; 9 bases match TRBD2. With V trimmed by 1 base and J by 6 bases, 6 bases remained unmatched. This CDR3 has 16 amino acids. CDR1 is LGHNA, CDR2 YNFKEQ, per germline. The CDR3: CASSQVRGGRSGELFF. The CDR3 nucleotides are TGTGCCAGCAGCCAAGTGCGGGGGGGCCGTTCCGGGGAGCTGTTTTTT.

The chain couples TRBV9 to TRBJ2-7; TRBD1 aligns across 7 bases. V dropped 3 bases and J dropped 0; count of bases not matched to a gene: 3. CDR1 and CDR2 (germline): SGDLS, YYNGEE. CDR3 size: 14 residues. In nucleotides, the CDR3 is TGTGCCAGCAGCGCTACAGGGGCCTCCTACGAGCAGTACTTC. Translation: CASSATGASYEQYF.

This rearrangement joins TRBV21-1 to TRBJ2-7; TRBD1 was called by the table and not checked on the DNA. TRBV21-1 is tagged as a pseudogene. The CDR3 is 11 residues long. CDR3 nucleotide sequence: TGTGCCAGCAGCTCAGAATACGAGCAGTACTTC. This encodes CASSSEYEQYF.

The chain links TRBV9 to TRBJ1-1, with TRBD1 as a possible D gene (5 bases). The germline CDR1 and CDR2 sequences are SGDLS and YYNGEE. Trimming pared 4 bases from V and 3 bases from J, leaving 13 bases between. The CDR3 is made up of 14 amino acids. CDR3 coding DNA: TGTGCCAGCAGCACGGGACTGACGTACACTGAAGCTTTCTTT. This codes for CASSTGLTYTEAFF.

The genes are TRBV12-5 and TRBJ1-2, with TRBD1 identical over 7 bases. The ends lost 2 bases at V and 4 bases at J; junction bases unmatched: 7. This CDR3 contains 15 residues. Germline lookup yields CDR1 LGHNT and CDR2 FRNRAP. In DNA form, the CDR3 reads TGTGCTAGTGGTTTGATCCCGGGACAGACCTATGGCTACACCTTC. It is translated as CASGLIPGQTYGYTF.

The gene calls are TRBV6-5 and TRBJ1-6; TRBD1 aligns across 7 bases. Germline V gene data show CDR1 as MNHEY and CDR2 as SVGAGI. Unmatched junction bases numbered 2, after V lost 5 bases and J lost 7 bases. The CDR3 has 13 residues. The CDR3 DNA follows: TGTGCCAGCAGTACGACAGGGAATTCACCCCTCCACTTT. Translating gives CASSTTGNSPLHF.

The rearrangement uses TRBV27 and TRBJ1-5; a possible D gene is TRBD1 (5 bases). This CDR3 contains 14 residues. From germline, CDR1 is MNHEY and CDR2 SMNVEV (reference sequence). Trimming pared 6 bases from V and 7 bases from J, leaving 16 bases between. CDR3 DNA: TGTGCCAGCAGGGCGAAGGGGATTTGGCAGCCCCAGCATTTT. Protein: CASRAKGIWQPQHF.

J is TRBJ2-5 and V is TRBV7-9; 12 nucleotides match TRBD2. Germline V gene lookup returns CDR1 SEHNR and CDR2 FQNEAQ (reference sequence). The CDR3 has 16 amino acids. The J segment lost 2 bases and the V segment lost 3 bases, leaving 4 bases of the junction unmatched. The CDR3 is CASSFTSGGIQETQYF. The CDR3 DNA follows: TGTGCCAGCAGCTTCACTAGCGGGGGGATTCAAGAGACCCAGTACTTC.

The chain combines TRBV10-3 with TRBJ2-7; D is uncertain. The V and J ends lost 1 base and 2 bases respectively, with 3 bases between them. CDR1 ENHRY and CDR2 SYGVKD come from the germline V gene. This CDR3 comprises 12 residues. CDR3 in DNA: TGTGCCATCAGTGAGTACACCTACGAGCAGTACTTC. The encoded protein is CAISEYTYEQYF.

In this sample, this clone turned up once. The J gene is TRBJ2-7, the V gene TRBV10-2; 8 bases align to TRBD1. The CDR3 length is 15 residues. Germline V gene data show CDR1 as WSHSY and CDR2 as SAAADI. After removal of 7 bases from V and 4 bases from J, the junction contained 12 bases not matched to a gene. CDR3 region: CASTLDRASSYEQYF. In DNA, the CDR3 is TGCGCCAGCACCTTGGACAGGGCCTCCTCTTACGAGCAGTACTTC.